This TCR beta chain was sequenced in a study of CD8+ T cells in alopecia areata. Study-level results: Higher clonality and more expanded CD8+ clones appeared in lesional than normal scalp. A large proportion of expanded lesional clones were detected persisting in scalp and blood during tofacitinib. Expanded CD8+ clones among the top 100, as well as scalp clonality, were significantly decreased by tofacitinib.

On this clone itself: Its antigen is as yet unknown.

Treatment: oral pan-JAK inhibitor, 5-10 mg twice daily. Reverse transcribed after extraction, RNA yielded cDNA as the sequencing template. Repertoires were generated with immunoSEQ multiplex PCR, while TCRdb's copy carries only in-frame clones and drops some. The sample lists some 150,000 clones; 75% to 85% were seen once. Deletions cut 0 bases from V and 1 base from J, with 6 bases between. The CDR3 is 13 residues long. Germline V gene data show CDR1 as GTSNPN and CDR2 as SVGIG (reference sequence). The gene calls are TRBV30 and TRBJ1-1; perhaps TRBD1 as D (6 bases). Source: CD8+ T cells sorted from blood, taken at week 4, from a patient treated with tofacitinib. The origin of this receptor is a human donor with alopecia areata. The chain's CDR3 is CAWSVGGNTEAFF. The DNA of the CDR3 is TGTGCCTGGAGTGTAGGGGGGAACACTGAAGCTTTCTTT.